This T cell receptor beta chain came from a study of beta chain features in type 1 diabetes. This CDR3 has 12 amino acids. CDR1 is LNHDA, CDR2 SQIVND, per germline (reference sequence). The V and J ends lost 10 bases and 5 bases, in that order; junction bases with no gene match: 2. This clone was found a few times. The investigators reverse transcribed all of the isolated RNA, so they sequenced expressed TCRB transcripts. The data were produced by immunoSEQ multiplex PCR, yet TCRdb's version contains in-frame clones alone and is incomplete. The table lists roughly 240,000 clones, 12% to 15% of them singletons.

The origin of this receptor is a woman aged 40 to 55 in good health. The sequenced sample consisted of naive CD4+ T cells from blood. This sequence joins TRBV19 and TRBJ2-1; 10 bases agree with TRBD2. The CDR3 region is CATGLADNEQFF. For the CDR3, the DNA is TGTGCCACTGGACTAGCGGACAATGAGCAGTTCTTC.